This T cell receptor beta chain comes out of a study of blood T cell repertoires in COVID-19. Study-level information: The origin of the acute and convalescent COVID-19 samples was the United States, Italy and Spain. Sources were T cells, B-cell-depleted T cells, or PBMCs; the material itself was cDNA or gDNA.

The CDR3 length is 15 residues. Germline assignment: CDR1 MNHEY and CDR2 SVGAGI. J gave up 5 bases and V 6 bases, and 10 bases lay outside the gene matches. Authors' processing steps: How many nucleated cells were present was estimated from reference gene primer amplification. Produced via immunoSEQ multiplex PCR; TCRdb's table is partial and in-frame only. V, J and clone size were drawn from that table, and D and trimming were deduced from the DNA. Counted here are 200,000 to 250,000 clones, around 80% occurring once; the ten biggest clones make up 9.7%. The sample comprised peripheral blood. This sequence joins TRBV6-5 and TRBJ2-3; 8 bases align to TRBD1. The clonotype was recovered from a man between 45 and 60 years old with active or convalescent COVID-19. The CDR3 is CASSRKGQGRDTQYF. CDR3 in DNA: TGTGCCAGCAGCCGCAAAGGACAGGGCAGAGATACGCAGTATTTT.